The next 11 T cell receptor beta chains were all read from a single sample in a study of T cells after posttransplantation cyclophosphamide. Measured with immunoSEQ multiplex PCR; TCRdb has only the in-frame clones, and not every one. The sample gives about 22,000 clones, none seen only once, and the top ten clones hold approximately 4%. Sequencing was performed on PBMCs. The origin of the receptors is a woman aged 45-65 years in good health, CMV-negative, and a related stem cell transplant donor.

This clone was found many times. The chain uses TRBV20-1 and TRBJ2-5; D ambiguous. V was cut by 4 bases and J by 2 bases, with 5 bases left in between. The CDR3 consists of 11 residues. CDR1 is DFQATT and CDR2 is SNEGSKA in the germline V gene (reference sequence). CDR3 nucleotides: TGCAGTGCTACCAGACAAGAGACCCAGTACTTC. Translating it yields CSATRQETQYF.

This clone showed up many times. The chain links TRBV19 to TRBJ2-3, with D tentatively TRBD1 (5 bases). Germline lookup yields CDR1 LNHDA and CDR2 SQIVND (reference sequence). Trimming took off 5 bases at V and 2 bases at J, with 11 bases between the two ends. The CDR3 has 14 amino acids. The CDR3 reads CASSRGHNTDTQYF. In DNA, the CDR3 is TGTGCCAGTAGTCGAGGACACAACACAGATACGCAGTATTTT.

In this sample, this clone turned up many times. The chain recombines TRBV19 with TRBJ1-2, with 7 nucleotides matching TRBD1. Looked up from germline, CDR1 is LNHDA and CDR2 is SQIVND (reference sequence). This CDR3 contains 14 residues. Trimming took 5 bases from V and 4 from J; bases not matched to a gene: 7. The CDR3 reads CASSQRGRGYGYTF. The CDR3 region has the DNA TGTGCCAGTAGTCAGAGGGGGCGCGGCTATGGCTACACCTTC.

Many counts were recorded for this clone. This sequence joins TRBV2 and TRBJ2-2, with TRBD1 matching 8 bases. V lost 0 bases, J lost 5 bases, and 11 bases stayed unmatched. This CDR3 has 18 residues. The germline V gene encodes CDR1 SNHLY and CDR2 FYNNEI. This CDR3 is CASSEALRAGGRTGELFF. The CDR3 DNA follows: TGTGCCAGCAGTGAAGCGCTTCGGGCAGGGGGCAGGACCGGGGAGCTGTTTTTT.

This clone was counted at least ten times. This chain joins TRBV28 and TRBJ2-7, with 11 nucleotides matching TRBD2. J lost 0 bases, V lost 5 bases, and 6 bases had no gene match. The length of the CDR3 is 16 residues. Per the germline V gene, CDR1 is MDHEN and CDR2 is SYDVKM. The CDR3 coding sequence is TGTGCCAGCAGTGTTTCCGGACTAGCGGGCTCCTACGAGCAGTACTTC. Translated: CASSVSGLAGSYEQYF.

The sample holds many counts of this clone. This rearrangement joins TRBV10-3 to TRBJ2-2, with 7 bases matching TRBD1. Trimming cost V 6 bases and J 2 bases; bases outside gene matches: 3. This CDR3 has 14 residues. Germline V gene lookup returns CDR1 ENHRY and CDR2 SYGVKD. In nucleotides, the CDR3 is TGTGCCATCAGACGGGACAGAAACACCGGGGAGCTGTTTTTT. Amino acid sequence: CAIRRDRNTGELFF.

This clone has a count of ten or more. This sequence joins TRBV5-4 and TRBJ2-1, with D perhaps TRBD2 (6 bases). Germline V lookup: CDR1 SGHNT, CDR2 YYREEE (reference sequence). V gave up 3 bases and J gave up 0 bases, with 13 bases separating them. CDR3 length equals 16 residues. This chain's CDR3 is CASSWGGGSSYNEQFF. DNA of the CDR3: TGTGCCAGCAGCTGGGGCGGAGGGAGCTCCTACAATGAGCAGTTCTTC.

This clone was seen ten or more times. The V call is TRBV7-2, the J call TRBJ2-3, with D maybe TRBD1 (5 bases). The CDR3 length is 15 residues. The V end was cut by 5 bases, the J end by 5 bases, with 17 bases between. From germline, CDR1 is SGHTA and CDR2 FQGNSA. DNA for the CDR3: TGTGCCAGCAGCCCGTTTCCTAGGGGTATAGATACGCAGTATTTT. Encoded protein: CASSPFPRGIDTQYF.

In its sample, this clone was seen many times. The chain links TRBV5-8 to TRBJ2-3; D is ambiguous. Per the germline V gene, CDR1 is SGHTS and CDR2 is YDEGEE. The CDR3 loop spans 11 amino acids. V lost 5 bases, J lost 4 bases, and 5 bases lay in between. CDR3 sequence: CASSPADTQYF. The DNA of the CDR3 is TGTGCCAGCAGTCCCGCAGATACGCAGTATTTT.

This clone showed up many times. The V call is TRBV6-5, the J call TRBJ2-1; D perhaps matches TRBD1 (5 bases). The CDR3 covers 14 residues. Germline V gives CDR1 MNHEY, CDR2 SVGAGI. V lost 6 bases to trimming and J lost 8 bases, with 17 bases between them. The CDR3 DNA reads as TGTGCCAGCAGCATGTCGGACAATATGGATGAGCAGTTCTTC. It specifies CASSMSDNMDEQFF.

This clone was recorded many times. Here the CDR3 reads CASSRGLGSSYEQYF. CDR3 nucleotides: TGCGCCAGCAGCCGCGGGTTGGGGAGCTCCTACGAGCAGTACTTC. This chain connects TRBV5-1 to TRBJ2-7, with D perhaps TRBD2 (5 bases). Deletions cut 4 bases from V and 0 bases from J, with 14 bases between. CDR1 SGHRS and CDR2 YFSETQ come from the germline V gene. The CDR3 runs 15 residues.